The rows below give T cell receptor beta chains drawn from one sample of a study of radiotherapy plus CTLA-4 blockade in lung cancer. The repertoire was sequenced with immunoSEQ multiplex PCR; TCRdb's copy has only in-frame clones and lacks some. This table holds 50,000 to 65,000 clones, roughly 79% found once. Sequencing was performed on peripheral blood, taken from a patient treated with radiotherapy plus ipilimumab. These receptor sequences come from a human donor with non-small cell lung cancer whose response to radiotherapy plus ipilimumab could not be evaluated. The CDR3 runs from the conserved cysteine through the conserved F or W. A D gene is named only where the DNA matches it firmly. Some rows mark clone size as missing; the rest say once, few, many or name a class of expanded clone.

>TRBJ2-2|TRBV30|TRBD1|NA
TGTGCCTGGACCTCGACAGGGTTCGGGGAGCTATTTTTT
CAWTSTGFGELFF
>TRBJ1-1|TRBV4-1|NA|NA
TGCGCCAGCAGCCAAGATCCCGGGGACACTGAAGCTTTCTTT
CASSQDPGDTEAFF
>TRBJ2-7|TRBV6-1|NA|NA
TGTGCCAGCACCCCGGGATTTAGCTCCTACGAGCAGTACTTC
CASTPGFSSYEQYF
>TRBJ2-7|TRBV2|TRBD2|once
TGTGCCAGCAGTGAGACTAGCGGGAGGGCCTACGAGCAGTACTTC
CASSETSGRAYEQYF
>TRBJ1-1|TRBV18|NA|NA
TGTGCCAGCTCACGGGAACAGGACGCAGCGTGGGGCACTGAAGCTTTCTTT
CASSREQDAAWGTEAFF
>TRBJ2-5|TRBV6-5|TRBD2|NA
TGTGCCAGCAGTTACTCGAGCGGGGGGGGAACCCAGTACTTC
CASSYSSGGGTQYF
>TRBJ2-3|TRBV7-2|NA|NA
TGTGCCAGCAGCTTAGCGAACCCCGGGAGTGGAGATACGCAGTATTTT
CASSLANPGSGDTQYF
>TRBJ2-7|TRBV2|TRBD1|once
TGTGCCAGCACCAACCTTGGACAGGTATCCGAGCAGTACTTC
CASTNLGQVSEQYF
>TRBJ2-1|TRBV13|TRBD2|NA
TGTGCCAGCAGTCCGTGGGCGGCGGGGGGGAGGAATGAGCAGTTCTTC
CASSPWAAGGRNEQFF
>TRBJ2-2|TRBV7-9|TRBD2|NA
TGTGCCAGCAGCTCGCTAGCGGGGGGCCTCACCGGGGAGCTGTTTTTT
CASSSLAGGLTGELFF
>TRBJ2-7|TRBV7-2|NA|NA
TGTGCCAGCAGCTCCCAGACAGGTTCGGGTGAGCAGTACTTC
CASSSQTGSGEQYF
>TRBJ2-2|TRBV6-1|NA|NA
TGTGCCAGCAGTGAAATTCGGAACACCGGGGAGCTGTTTTTT
CASSEIRNTGELFF
>TRBJ2-7|TRBV29-1|TRBD1|NA
TGCAGCGTTGAGCTACAGGGGGTCGGAGAGCAGTACTTC
CSVELQGVGEQYF
>TRBJ1-3|TRBV30|NA|NA
TGTGCCTGGAGTGGTAAGGGGTGGTTACGGGACACCATATATTTT
CAWSGKGWLRDTIYF
>TRBJ1-6|TRBV2|TRBD1|NA
TGTGCCATACAGGGGACGCATTCACCCCTCCACTTT
CAIQGTHSPLHF
>TRBJ1-4|TRBV11-2|NA|NA
TGTGCCAGCAGCTTCTCGGAGGCCCTTAATGAAAAACTGTTTTTT
CASSFSEALNEKLFF
>TRBJ1-5|TRBV28|TRBD1|NA
TGTGCCAGCCGCGGCGGGACAGTCGATCAGCCCCAGCATTTT
CASRGGTVDQPQHF
>TRBJ1-2|TRBV20-1|NA|NA
TGCAGTGCTAGACAGAACTATGGCTACACCTTC
CSARQNYGYTF
>TRBJ1-6|TRBV7-9|NA|NA
TGTGCCAGCAGCTTCGTCCAGGGTTCGCCCCTCCACTTT
CASSFVQGSPLHF
>TRBJ2-7|TRBV6-1|TRBD2|few
TGTGCCATCAGTGAGTTAGGCCCGACTAGCGGGAGTAAAGAGCAGTACTTC
CAISELGPTSGSKEQYF
>TRBJ2-1|TRBV27|NA|once
TGTGCCAGCAGTTTATTTCTAGATGAGTGCAATGAGCAGTTCTTC
CASSLFLDECNEQFF
>TRBJ2-3|TRBV5-8|TRBD2|NA
TGTGCCAGCAGCCCAGGACTAGCGGGGTTCACAGATACGCAGTATTTT
CASSPGLAGFTDTQYF
>TRBJ1-2|TRBV4-3|TRBD1|NA
TGCGCCAGCAGCCCCCAACCCGACAGGGGGGATGGCTACACCTTC
CASSPQPDRGDGYTF
>TRBJ2-1|TRBV9|TRBD2|NA
TGTGCCAGCAGCGTAGAAAGCGGGGGGCCGGGAAGGCAGTTCTTC
CASSVESGGPGRQFF
>TRBJ2-5|TRBV6-6|NA|once
TGTGCCAGCAGTTGGATACTAGGGGGGGGAGAGACCCAGTACTTC
CASSWILGGGETQYF
>TRBJ2-2|TRBV10-3|TRBD1|NA
TGTGCCATCCTGGGGACAGGAGGGGACACCGGGGAGCTGTTTTTT
CAILGTGGDTGELFF
>TRBJ1-2|TRBV7-8|NA|NA
TGTGCCAGCAGCTTGGCAGGCCCGGGGGGCTACACCTTC
CASSLAGPGGYTF
>TRBJ1-2|TRBV4-3|NA|NA
TGCGCCAGCAGCCAGGACAGATCCTATGGCTACACCTTC
CASSQDRSYGYTF
>TRBJ2-7|TRBV4-3|NA|once
TGCGCCAGCAGCCCGGCCGCGGGACGCCTCTCCTACGAGCAGTACTTC
CASSPAAGRLSYEQYF
>TRBJ2-7|TRBV7-9|NA|NA
TGTGCCAGCAGCTTAGCGCACGGAGGCGAGCAGTACTTC
CASSLAHGGEQYF
>TRBJ2-7|TRBV6-1|TRBD2|NA
TGTGCCAGCAGTGACTTAGCGGGGTCCTACGAGCAGTACTTC
CASSDLAGSYEQYF
>TRBJ2-2|TRBV5-1|NA|NA
TGCGCCAGCAGCTTGGGAGCGGGGAACACCGGGGAGCTGTTTTTT
CASSLGAGNTGELFF
>TRBJ2-5|TRBV6-5|NA|few
TGTGCCAGCAGTTATTCCGGGACTGCGCAAGAGACCCAGTACTTC
CASSYSGTAQETQYF
>TRBJ2-1|TRBV5-1|NA|once
TGCGCCAGCAGCTTGGACAGGCCCCCTCAGGGTGAGCAGTTCTTC
CASSLDRPPQGEQFF
>TRBJ2-7|TRBV27|TRBD1|NA
TGTGCCAGCAGTTTATCGGGACAGGGGGCGTACGAGCAGTACTTC
CASSLSGQGAYEQYF
>TRBJ2-7|TRBV5-6|TRBD2|few
TGTGCCAGCAGCTTGGGACTAGCGTCCTACGAGCAGTACTTC
CASSLGLASYEQYF
>TRBJ2-7|TRBV9|NA|NA
TGTGCCAGCAGCGCTGACGCAGGGGATGGCCACGAGCAGTACTTC
CASSADAGDGHEQYF
>TRBJ2-5|TRBV6-1|NA|medium-sized
TGTGCCAGCAGTGAGAGGGCGGGGGCCACCCAAGAGACCCAGTACTTC
CASSERAGATQETQYF
>TRBJ1-1|TRBV28|TRBD1|NA
TGTGCCAGCAGTCCCTTAGGGCAGGGGGCAAACACTGAAGCTTTCTTT
CASSPLGQGANTEAFF
>TRBJ2-7|TRBV28|TRBD2|NA
TGTGCCAGCACCTTCCTAGCGGGAGAGGCCTACGAGCAGTACTTC
CASTFLAGEAYEQYF
>TRBJ2-7|TRBV7-9|TRBD2|NA
TGTGCCAGCAGCTTAGCCCTAAGACTAGCGGAGAACTACGAGCAGTACTTC
CASSLALRLAENYEQYF
>TRBJ1-2|TRBV7-2|NA|NA
TGTGCCAGCAGCTTAGCGCAGGGAGGATCTGGCTACACCTTC
CASSLAQGGSGYTF